This T cell receptor beta chain was obtained from a study of blood T cell repertoires in COVID-19. This clone was found a few times. Sequencing was performed with immunoSEQ multiplex PCR; in TCRdb, only in-frame clones are kept and a portion is missing. Found here are over 300,000 clones, around 85% of them singletons; the top ten hold less than 2.5%. Germline loops: CDR1 LGHNA, CDR2 YNFKEQ. The V end lost 0 bases, the J end lost 2 bases, and 10 bases lay between the germline ends. The CDR3 consists of 15 residues. The chain joins TRBV4-2 to TRBJ1-2; D call uncertain. This clonotype was sampled from a man in his thirties or forties who had recovered from COVID-19. The sample taken for sequencing was PBMCs or T cells enriched from blood (not recorded which). The CDR3 region is CASSQEGTVNYGYTF. The DNA of the CDR3 is TGTGCCAGCAGCCAAGAAGGAACAGTCAACTATGGCTACACCTTC.